These 7 T cell receptor beta chains were sequenced from one sample in a study of post-analysis software for immune sequencing data. Overall study results and limits: About 5 TRBV segments (TRBV5-6, TRBV5-1 and TRBV20-1 among them) occurred more frequently in patients than in controls.

Their antigens are not known. TCR beta cDNA libraries had unique molecular identifiers. TCRdb re-called the PCR reads with MiXCR, one entry per CDR3 protein. The top ten hold roughly 4.9% of the sample, which has around 770,000 distinct CDR3 sequences, about half seen once. What was sequenced was blood. The receptor set was obtained from a girl under 18 with multiple sclerosis.

The V and J genes are TRBV12-3 or TRBV12-4 and TRBJ1-5, with D uncertain. This CDR3 contains 18 residues. Trimming pared 5 bases from V and 0 bases from J, leaving 20 bases between. CDR3 sequence: CASSPGNLNWVSNQPQHF. DNA for the CDR3: TGTGCCAGCAGTCCTGGGAACCTAAACTGGGTTAGCAATCAGCCCCAGCATTTT.

The chain carries TRBV18 and TRBJ2-7; TRBD2 matches 11 bases. V lost 3 bases and J lost 2; bases outside the gene matches: 6. CDR1 and CDR2 from the germline V gene are KGHSH and LQKENI. The CDR3 is made up of 16 amino acids. DNA of the CDR3: TGTGCCAGCTCACCCACTAGCGGGGGTCCTCCCTACGAGCAGTACTTC. Translated: CASSPTSGGPPYEQYF.

The V and J genes are TRBV12-3 or TRBV12-4 and TRBJ2-3; D unresolved. Trimming shortened V by 6 bases and J by 0 bases, and 10 bases separated the two germline ends. The CDR3 is 14 amino acids. This CDR3 reads CASRDARSTDTQYF. DNA of the CDR3: TGTGCCAGCAGGGACGCTAGGAGCACAGATACGCAGTATTTT.

The rearrangement links TRBV29-1 to TRBJ2-7, with 9 bases fitting TRBD1. Judging by the DNA end, TRBJ2-5 fits better; the J call may be wrong. The CDR3 extends over 13 amino acids. CDR1 SQVTM and CDR2 ANQGSEA come from the germline V gene. The CDR3 nucleotides are TGCAGCGCCGCGGGGACAGGGCGTGTGACCCAGTACTTC. This translates into CSAAGTGRVTQYF.

The chain joins TRBV7-2 to TRBJ2-3; D tentatively reads TRBD1 or TRBD2 (5 bases each). The CDR3 runs 14 residues. The ends were cut back, 5 bases at V and 2 bases at J, with 11 bases in the middle. The V gene's germline CDR1 is SGHTA and CDR2 FQGNSA. CDR3 residues: CASSPGTITDTQYF. As DNA, the CDR3 is TGTGCCAGCAGCCCAGGGACCATCACAGATACGCAGTATTTT.

On this clonotype: Germline and junction disagree at one end, which may indicate a read error. The chain is built from TRBV5-1 and TRBJ2-1; D uncertain. Looked up from germline, CDR1 is SGHRS and CDR2 is YFSETQ. The CDR3 has 12 amino acids. CDR3 region: CASSLTRNEQCF. DNA for the CDR3: TGCGCCAGCAGCTTGACGCGCAATGAGCAGTGCTTC.

J is TRBJ2-7 and V is TRBV28; D possibly matches TRBD1 or TRBD2 (6 bases each). V lost 4 bases and J lost 5, with 15 bases in between. The CDR3 loop spans 14 amino acids. CDR1 and CDR2 (germline): MDHEN, SYDVKM. The CDR3, as DNA: TGTGCCAGCAGTTCTCCCCCAGGGGAGGACGAGCAGTACTTC. Translation gives CASSSPPGEDEQYF.